This TCR beta chain was captured in a study of cytomegalovirus exposure and HLA in healthy donors. Study overall: Approximately 190 million T cells yielded roughly 100 million unique TCR beta sequences, as an earlier analysis found. The study's findings and limits: Immune exposure information comprised only CMV serostatus. A few chains tied to CMV proved CMV antigen-specific in vitro. According to a later analysis, donors in an Asian-associated ancestry cluster reportedly had fewer N-insertions than the roughly 640-donor mean.

In this sample, this clone turned up a few times. Its antigen is as yet unknown. PCR primers comprised 60 Vbeta and 13 Jbeta primers. The method was immunoSEQ multiplex PCR; TCRdb's version includes in-frame clones alone and lacks a portion of them. This sample yields some 170,000 clones, of which 70% to 80% are seen a single time; approximately 2.3% belongs to the top ten. Germline V lookup: CDR1 LNHDA, CDR2 SQIVND (reference sequence). The CDR3 is 17 residues long. With V trimmed by 4 bases and J by 7 bases, 14 bases remained unmatched. The sequenced sample consisted of PBMCs. V gene TRBV19 combines with J gene TRBJ2-2, with 8 nucleotides matching TRBD2. The clonotype originates from a man aged 35 to 55 in good health and CMV-seronegative. In DNA, the CDR3 is TGTGCCAGTAGTACCCGACGGGAGGGCCAGGGAAGCGGGGAGCTGTTTTTT. Translated: CASSTRREGQGSGELFF.